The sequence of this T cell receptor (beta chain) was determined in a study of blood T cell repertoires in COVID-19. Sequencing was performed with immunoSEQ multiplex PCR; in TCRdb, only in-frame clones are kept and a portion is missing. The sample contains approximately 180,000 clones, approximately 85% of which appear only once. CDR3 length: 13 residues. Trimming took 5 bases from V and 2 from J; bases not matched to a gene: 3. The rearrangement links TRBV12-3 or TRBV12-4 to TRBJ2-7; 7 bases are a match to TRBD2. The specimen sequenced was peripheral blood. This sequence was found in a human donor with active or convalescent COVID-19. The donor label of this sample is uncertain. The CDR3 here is CASSTGTTYEQYF. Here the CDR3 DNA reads TGTGCCAGCAGTACCGGGACTACCTACGAGCAGTACTTC.